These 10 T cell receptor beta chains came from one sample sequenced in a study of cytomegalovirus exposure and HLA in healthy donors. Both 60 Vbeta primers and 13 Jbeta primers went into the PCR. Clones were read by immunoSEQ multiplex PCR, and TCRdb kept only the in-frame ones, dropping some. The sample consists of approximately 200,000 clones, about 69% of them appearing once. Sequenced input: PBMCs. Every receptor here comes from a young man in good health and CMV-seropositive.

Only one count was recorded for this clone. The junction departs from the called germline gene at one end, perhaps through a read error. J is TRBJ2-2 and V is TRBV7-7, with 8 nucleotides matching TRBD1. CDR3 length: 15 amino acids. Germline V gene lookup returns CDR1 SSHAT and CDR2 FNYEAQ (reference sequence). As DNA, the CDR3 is TGTGCTAGCAGCGCCGGACAGGGGAACACCGGGGAGCTGTTTTTT. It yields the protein CASSAGQGNTGELFF.

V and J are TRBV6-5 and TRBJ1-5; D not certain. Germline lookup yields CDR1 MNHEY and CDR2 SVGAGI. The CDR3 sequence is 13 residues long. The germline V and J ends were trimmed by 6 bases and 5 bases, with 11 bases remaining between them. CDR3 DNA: TGTGCCAGCAGCCCTTTCCCCCATCAGCCCCAGCATTTT. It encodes CASSPFPHQPQHF.

CDR3 sequence (DNA): TGCGCCAGCAGCCGCACGGGGGGGCCGGGGGAGACCCAGTACTTC. As protein: CASSRTGGPGETQYF. The chain carries TRBV4-1 and TRBJ2-5; 8 bases are a match to TRBD2. The CDR3 has 15 amino acids. CDR1 and CDR2 (germline): MGHRA, YSYEKL. After removal of 4 bases from V and 5 bases from J, the junction contained 9 bases not matched to a gene.

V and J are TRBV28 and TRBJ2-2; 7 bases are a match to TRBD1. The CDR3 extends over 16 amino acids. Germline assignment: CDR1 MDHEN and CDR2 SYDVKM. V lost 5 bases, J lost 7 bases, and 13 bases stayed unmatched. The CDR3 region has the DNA TGTGCCAGCAGTCCCTCCGGGACAGTTGCCGTCGGGGAGCTGTTTTTT. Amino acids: CASSPSGTVAVGELFF. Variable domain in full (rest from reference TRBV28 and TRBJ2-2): DVKVTQSSRYLVKRTGEKVFLECVQDMDHENMFWYRQDPGLGLRLIYFSYDVKMKEKGDIPEGYSVSREKKERFSLILESASTNQTSMYLCASSPSGTVAVGELFFGEGSRLTVL.

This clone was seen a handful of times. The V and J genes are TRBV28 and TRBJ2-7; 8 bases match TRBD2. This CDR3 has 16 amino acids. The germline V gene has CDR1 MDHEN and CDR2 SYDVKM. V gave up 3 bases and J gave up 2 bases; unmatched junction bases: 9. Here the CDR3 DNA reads TGTGCCAGCAGTTTTTTGGCGGGGGGCCTTGCCTACGAGCAGTACTTC. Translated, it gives CASSFLAGGLAYEQYF.

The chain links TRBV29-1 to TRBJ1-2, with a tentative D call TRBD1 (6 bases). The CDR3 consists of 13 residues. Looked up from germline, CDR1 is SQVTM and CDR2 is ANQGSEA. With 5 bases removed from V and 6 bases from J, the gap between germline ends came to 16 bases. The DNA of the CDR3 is TGCAGCGTTTACGAACAGGGTGGTAATGGCTACACCTTC. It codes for CSVYEQGGNGYTF.

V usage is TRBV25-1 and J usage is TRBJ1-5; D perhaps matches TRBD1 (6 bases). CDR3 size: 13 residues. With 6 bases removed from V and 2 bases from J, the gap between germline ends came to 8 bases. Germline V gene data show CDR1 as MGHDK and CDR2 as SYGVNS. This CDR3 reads CASSKGGNQPQHF. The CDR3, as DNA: TGTGCCAGCAGCAAGGGGGGCAATCAGCCCCAGCATTTT.

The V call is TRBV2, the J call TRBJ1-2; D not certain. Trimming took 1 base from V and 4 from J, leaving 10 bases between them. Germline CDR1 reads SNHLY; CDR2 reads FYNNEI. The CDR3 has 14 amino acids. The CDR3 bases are TGTGCCAGCAGTGAAGGACTTTTAGTCTATGGCTACACCTTC. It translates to CASSEGLLVYGYTF.

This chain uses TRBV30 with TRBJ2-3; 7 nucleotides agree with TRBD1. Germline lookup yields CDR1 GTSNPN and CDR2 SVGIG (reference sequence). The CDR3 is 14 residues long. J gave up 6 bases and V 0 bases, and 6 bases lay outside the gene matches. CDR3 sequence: CAWSVQGVRDTQYF. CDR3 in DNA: TGTGCCTGGAGTGTTCAGGGGGTCCGGGATACGCAGTATTTT.

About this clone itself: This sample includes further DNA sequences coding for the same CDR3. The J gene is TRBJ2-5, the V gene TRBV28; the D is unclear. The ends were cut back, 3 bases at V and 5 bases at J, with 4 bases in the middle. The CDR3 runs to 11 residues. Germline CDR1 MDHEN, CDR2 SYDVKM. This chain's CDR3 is CASSLRETQYF. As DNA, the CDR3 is TGTGCCAGCAGTTTGCGGGAGACCCAGTACTTC.